Sequencing of this T cell receptor (beta chain) was carried out in a study of CD8+ T cells in alopecia areata listed by TCRdb under 2018. With regard to the full study: The treated patients took part in an open-label pilot trial in which moderate-to-severe alopecia areata was treated with oral tofacitinib at 5 to 10 mg twice daily. Patients stayed on tofacitinib for 6 to 18 months and then had 6 months of follow-up off drug so that delayed response and recurrence could be assessed. The SALT score, which quantifies the percentage of affected scalp surface area, was used to measure disease severity in treated patients. The study used high-throughput TCRbeta sequencing to examine T cell clonal expansion in alopecia areata, in both the C3H/HeJ mouse model and human patients. In humans, TCRbeta sequencing was performed on scalp tissue and on sorted CD4+ and CD8+ peripheral blood T cells from healthy controls and from patients with patchy or totalis/universalis alopecia areata. Biopsies were taken from tofacitinib-treated patients at baseline and again at 4 and 24 weeks into treatment, and several of those patients also had a later scalp biopsy. Scalp clonality was compared among normal scalp (n=4), patchy alopecia areata scalp (n=8), and alopecia totalis/universalis scalp (n=8). RNA came from the PAXgene miRNA kit for fixed scalp, the miRNeasy kit for PBMCs, and the RNeasy kit for mouse skin. TCRbeta CDR3 regions were amplified by immunoSEQ multiplex PCR using 35 Vbeta forward and 13 Jbeta reverse primers. The research as a whole found: Higher clonality and more expanded CD8+ clones were observed in lesional scalp than in normal scalp, particularly in alopecia totalis/universalis, a finding suggestive of antigenic drive. Scalp TCR repertoire analysis is complicated because resident alphabeta T cells in normal human skin are also sequenced, whereas mouse skin is dominated by gammadelta T cells. Scalp clonality and the number of expanded CD8+ clones among the top 100 scalp clones were significantly decreased by tofacitinib. Many expanded lesional clones were found to persist in scalp and blood during tofacitinib treatment, and relapse after treatment cessation may be partly explained by this persistence. Compared with mice, TCR sequences shared between patients were less clear, possibly partly because of HLA diversity across the patient population. Because the treated cohort was small and had only one nonresponder, larger studies are needed to examine links between baseline CD8+ expansion and response.

The germline V gene sets CDR1 to SGHRS and CDR2 to YFSETQ. V gives up 2 bases and J gives up 3 bases, and the segment between their germline ends measures 18 bases. The cysteine opens and the phenylalanine closes a CDR3 of 17 amino acids. Only the CDR3 part of the read is kept: 51 bases, read in frame from the first base. On this clone itself: Its cognate antigen has yet to be identified. Base qualities are missing; no much larger clone stands one base away.

Library method: the immunoSEQ multiplex PCR assay. For TCR sequencing, RNA was extracted from every sample and reverse transcribed into cDNA to serve as template. SuperScript III was used for first-strand cDNA synthesis, primed with a 2:1 mix of oligo-dT and random hexamers. A synthetic immune receptor repertoire was used to assess amplification bias, and residual bias was removed computationally. The published analysis was carried out like this. Raw reads were preprocessed to remove errors, and CDR3 was defined by IMGT conventions from the conserved cysteine to phenylalanine. To get clonality, Shannon entropy was normalized by log2 of the number of productive unique TCRs and the result was subtracted from 1. CD4 or CD8 identity of scalp clones was inferred by cross-referencing scalp TCRbeta sequences with sorted blood CD4 and CD8 repertoires. TCRdb limited this immuneACCESS table to in-frame rearrangements with V and J called. A share of clones is missing; checked studies link under half to unresolved V genes, and the rest is unexplained. V and J calls and clone size are those listed in that table; D and trimming were worked out from the DNA. Present in this sample are 100,000 or so clones, 55% to 70% of which were seen just once. Together, the top ten hold 15% to 20% of the sample.

The sample's treatment or condition label is to be understood as: oral pan-JAK inhibitor, 5-10 mg twice daily. Peripheral blood and lesional scalp punch biopsies were obtained from patients with alopecia areata. After PBMCs were isolated by density centrifugation and stained for CD3, CD4 and CD8, a FACSAria was used to sort CD4+ and CD8+ T cells. Recombination linked TRBV5-1 to TRBJ2-4; TRBD1 is a weak D gene call, 8 bases matching. The material was CD8+ T cells sorted from blood, obtained at approximately week 56, from a patient treated with tofacitinib. The receptor was isolated from a human donor with alopecia areata. The CDR3: CASSFIRQGRGKNIQYF. The nucleotide sequence reads TGCGCCAGCAGCTTCATAAGACAGGGGAGGGGCAAAAACATTCAGTACTTC.